This T cell receptor beta chain comes out of a study of spatial heterogeneity in lung cancer. Study details: Consistent detection of more beta-chain than alpha-chain sequences was observed.

Time point indicated: blood at routine non-recurrence follow-up after resection. Whole RNA, isolated from tumor, nontumor lung or frozen PBMC, was sequenced without prior sorting. From the 5' RACE reads, TCRdb called clonotypes with MiXCR, one entry per CDR3 protein. Among about 50,000 distinct CDR3 sequences listed, about 7.4% were seen once. This clonotype has at least ten counts. Trimming removed 6 bases from V and 0 bases from J, with 1 base in between. The germline V gene encodes CDR1 DFQATT and CDR2 SNEGSKA (reference sequence). The CDR3 has 10 amino acids. This chain joins TRBV20-1 and TRBJ2-3, with D unclear. The source is a female donor with early-stage non-small cell lung cancer. The sequences come from PBMCs, collected at follow-up. CDR3 coding DNA: TGCAGTGCAAGCACAGATACGCAGTATTTT. This codes for CSASTDTQYF.